A selection of T cell receptor beta chains follows, all from one sample in a study of long-term antiretroviral therapy in people with HIV. TCRdb's copy holds only in-frame clones and misses some; the assay was immunoSEQ multiplex PCR. The sample holds 42,000 or so clones, approximately 87% seen once. The specimen comprised unsorted PBMCs, sampled 1.2 years after starting antiretroviral therapy. The receptors derive from a woman between 45 and 60 years old with HIV. The CDR3 runs from the conserved cysteine through the conserved F or W. D genes are given only for firm matches. Size is stated for part of the rows, as once, few or many counts, or as a class when the clone is expanded.

CDR3 length	J gene	V gene	D gene	clone size	CDR3 DNA	CDR3 protein
15	TRBJ1-2	TRBV10-3	.	.	TGTGCCATCAGTGAAGGCGACACACCTAACTATGGCTACACCTTC	CAISEGDTPNYGYTF
14	TRBJ2-1	TRBV7-9	TRBD2	.	TGTGCCAGCACCGATGCGAGTAGCGGGAATGAGCAGTTCTTC	CASTDASSGNEQFF
14	TRBJ1-3	TRBV7-9	.	.	TGTGCCAGCAGCTTTGGGGGGTCTGGAAACACCATATATTTT	CASSFGGSGNTIYF
16	TRBJ2-5	TRBV5-1	.	.	TGCGCCAGCAGCCCCAGACGAGTGGGGGACCAAGAGACCCAGTACTTC	CASSPRRVGDQETQYF
14	TRBJ1-2	TRBV7-9	.	.	TGTGCCAGCAGCCCGACAGCAGTTAACTATGGCTACACCTTC	CASSPTAVNYGYTF
14	TRBJ2-5	TRBV29-1	.	few	TGCAGCGTTGCGGGTCGGGGAGGGGGAGAGACCCAGTACTTC	CSVAGRGGGETQYF
18	TRBJ1-1	TRBV7-2	.	.	TGTGCCAGCAGCTTAGCGCATTATAGCAGCTTCTTCGTCACTGAAGCTTTCTTT	CASSLAHYSSFFVTEAFF
17	TRBJ2-2	TRBV9	.	.	TGTGCCAGCAGCGAAGTTGGACAAATCGCGAACACCGGGGAGCTGTTTTTT	CASSEVGQIANTGELFF
15	TRBJ1-5	TRBV7-9	.	.	TGTGCCAGCAGCTTAGTGGGGATGGTGAATCAGCCCCAGCATTTT	CASSLVGMVNQPQHF
20	TRBJ2-6	TRBV5-1	TRBD1	.	TGCGCCAGCAGCTTGGCTCGGACAGGGTTTGGAGTTTCTGGGGCCAACGTCCTGACTTTC	CASSLARTGFGVSGANVLTF
13	TRBJ1-2	TRBV5-1	.	.	TGCGCCAGCAGCTCGGGGGCGGGGGCTGGCTACACCTTC	CASSSGAGAGYTF
14	TRBJ1-2	TRBV29-1	.	once	TGCAGCGTTGATAGCGACATCTTGGACTATGGCTACACCTTC	CSVDSDILDYGYTF
14	TRBJ2-5	TRBV7-9	.	few	TGTGCCAGCAGCGACCTATCGGGGGAAGAGACCCAGTACTTC	CASSDLSGEETQYF
16	TRBJ2-2	TRBV28	TRBD2	.	TGTGCCAGCAGTCCCCCTAGCGGGGGGAACACCGGGGAGCTGTTTTTT	CASSPPSGGNTGELFF
16	TRBJ1-2	TRBV6-1	TRBD1	once	TGTGCCAGCAGTGGTTGGACGACAGGGGGCAACTATGGCTACACCTTC	CASSGWTTGGNYGYTF
14	TRBJ2-7	TRBV5-1	TRBD1	.	TGCGCCAGCAGCGAGCGGGACAGGGATTACGAGCAGTACTTC	CASSERDRDYEQYF
14	TRBJ2-7	TRBV6-1	.	.	TGTGCCAGCATTGGTTTGGGGTCAAGGTACGAGCAGTACTTC	CASIGLGSRYEQYF
16	TRBJ2-3	TRBV6-5	.	once	TGTGCCAGCAGTTACTCTTTACGGGTTCGCACAGATACGCAGTATTTT	CASSYSLRVRTDTQYF
15	TRBJ1-1	TRBV6-1	.	.	TGTGCCAGCACCTATTCTCTGGGAACCCCCACTGAAGCTTTCTTT	CASTYSLGTPTEAFF
14	TRBJ2-7	TRBV5-6	.	.	TGTGCCAGCAGCTCGGGACACCGAGGGTACGAGCAGTACTTC	CASSSGHRGYEQYF